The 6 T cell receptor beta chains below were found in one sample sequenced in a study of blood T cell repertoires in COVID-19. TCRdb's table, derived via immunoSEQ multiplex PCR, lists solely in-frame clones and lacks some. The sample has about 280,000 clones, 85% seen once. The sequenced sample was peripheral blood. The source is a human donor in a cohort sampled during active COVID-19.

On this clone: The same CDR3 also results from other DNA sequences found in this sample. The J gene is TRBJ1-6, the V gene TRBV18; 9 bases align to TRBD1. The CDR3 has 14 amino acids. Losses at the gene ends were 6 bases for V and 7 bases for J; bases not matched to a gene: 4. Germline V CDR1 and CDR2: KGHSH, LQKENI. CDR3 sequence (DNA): TGTGCCAGCTCCCCCGGGACAGGGAATTCACCCCTCCACTTT. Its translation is CASSPGTGNSPLHF.

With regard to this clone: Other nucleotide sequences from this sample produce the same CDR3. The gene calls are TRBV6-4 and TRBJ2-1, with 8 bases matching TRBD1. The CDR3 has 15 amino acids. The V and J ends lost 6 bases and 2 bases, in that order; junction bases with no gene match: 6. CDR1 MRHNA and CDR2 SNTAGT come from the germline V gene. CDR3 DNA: TGTGCCAGCAGCGCCGGGACAGGCCCCTACAATGAGCAGTTCTTC. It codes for CASSAGTGPYNEQFF.

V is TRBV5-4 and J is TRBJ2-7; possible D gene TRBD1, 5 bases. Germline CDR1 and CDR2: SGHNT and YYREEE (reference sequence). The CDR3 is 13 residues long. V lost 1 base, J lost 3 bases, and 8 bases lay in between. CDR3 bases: TGTGCCAGCAGCTTGTACACAGGCTACGAGCAGTACTTC. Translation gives CASSLYTGYEQYF. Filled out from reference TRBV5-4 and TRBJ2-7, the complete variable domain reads ETGVTQSPTHLIKTRGQQVTLRCSSQSGHNTVSWYQQALGQGPQFIFQYYREEENGRGNFPPRFSGLQFPNYSSELNVNALELDDSALYLCASSLYTGYEQYFGPGTRLTVT.

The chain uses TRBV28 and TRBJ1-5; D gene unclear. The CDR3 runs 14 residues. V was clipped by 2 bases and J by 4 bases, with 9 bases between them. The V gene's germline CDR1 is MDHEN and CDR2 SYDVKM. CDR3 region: CASSLNRSNQPQHF. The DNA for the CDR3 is TGTGCCAGCAGTTTAAACAGATCAAATCAGCCCCAGCATTTT.

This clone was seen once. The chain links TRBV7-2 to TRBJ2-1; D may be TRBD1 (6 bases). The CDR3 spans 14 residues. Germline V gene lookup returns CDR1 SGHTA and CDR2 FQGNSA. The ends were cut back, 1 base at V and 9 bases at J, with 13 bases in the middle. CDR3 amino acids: CASSLDTGIGEQFF. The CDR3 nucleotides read TGTGCCAGCAGCTTAGATACAGGGATCGGTGAGCAGTTCTTC.

The CDR3, as DNA: TGTGCCACAAGGGAACTAGCGGCCTACAATGAGCAGTTCTTC. This sequence encodes CATRELAAYNEQFF. The chain uses TRBV19 and TRBJ2-1; TRBD2 matches at 8 bases. Per the germline V gene, CDR1 is LNHDA and CDR2 is SQIVND (reference sequence). This CDR3 region has 14 residues. The V segment lost 10 bases and the J segment 2 bases; nucleotides outside the gene matches: 7.